The T cell receptor (beta chain) under discussion was sequenced for a study of T cell repertoires in cytomegalovirus infection. The wider study: In the study, CMV epitopes included recently identified HLA-C-restricted and well-studied HLA-B-restricted ones. A matching HLA type, together with CMV infection, was signaled by public TCR beta signatures.

TCRdb ran MiXCR on the reads and lists one entry per CDR3 protein. The sample contains about 920,000 distinct CDR3 sequences, 30% to 40% of which appear only once. V was shortened by 1 base and J by 3 bases, with 15 bases between the two germline ends. Germline V gene data show CDR1 as MNHGY and CDR2 as SAAAGT. The CDR3 sequence is 16 residues long. Note on this clonotype: Its target is unknown.

The J gene is TRBJ2-5, the V gene TRBV6-8, with no clear D. The origin of this receptor is a human donor in good health (CMV status not recorded). Some clones in this sample may be carry-over from other donors' samples. The sequenced sample was cultured CD8+ T cells from PBMCs, obtained from culture after CMV antigen stimulation. The CDR3 is CASSYWTQAIKETQYF. The CDR3 DNA is TGTGCCAGCAGTTACTGGACGCAAGCCATCAAAGAGACCCAGTACTTC.